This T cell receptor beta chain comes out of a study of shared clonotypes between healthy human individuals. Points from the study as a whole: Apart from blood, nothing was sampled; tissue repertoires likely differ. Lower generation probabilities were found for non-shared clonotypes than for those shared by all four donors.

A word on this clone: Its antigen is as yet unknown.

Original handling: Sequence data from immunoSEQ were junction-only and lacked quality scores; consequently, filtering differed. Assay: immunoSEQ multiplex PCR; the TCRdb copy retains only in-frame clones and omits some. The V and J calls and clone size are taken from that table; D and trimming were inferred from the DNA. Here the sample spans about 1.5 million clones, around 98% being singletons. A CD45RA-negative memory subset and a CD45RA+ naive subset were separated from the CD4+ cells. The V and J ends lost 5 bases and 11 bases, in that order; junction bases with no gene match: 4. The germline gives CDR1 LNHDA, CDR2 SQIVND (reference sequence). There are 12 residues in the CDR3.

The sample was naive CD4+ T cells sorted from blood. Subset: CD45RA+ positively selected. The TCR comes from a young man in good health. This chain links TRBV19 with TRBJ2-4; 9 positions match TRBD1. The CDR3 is CASSGQGFLQYF. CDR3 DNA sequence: TGTGCCAGTAGTGGACAGGGGTTCCTTCAGTACTTC.